Only one count was recorded for the clone carrying this T cell receptor beta chain. No antigen is known for it. The data originate from a study of T cells after yellow fever vaccination. Study-level findings and limits: The study noted that FACS-sorted repertoires could contain abundant clonotypes contaminating from the bulk population. Primary-vaccination clones mostly resurfaced post-booster (under 98% CD4, 75% to 90% CD8).

TCR cDNA was made by 5'RACE template switching, adding a universal primer site and UMIs. TCRdb recomputed calls from the 5' RACE reads with MiXCR, one row per CDR3 protein. The sample carries around 340,000 distinct CDR3 sequences, roughly 8.7% recorded once. Germline V lookup: CDR1 GTSNPN, CDR2 SVGIG (reference sequence). The V end lost 2 bases, the J end lost 7 bases, and 6 bases lay between the germline ends. There are 12 residues in the CDR3. The receptor comes from a man younger than 35 who received the YFV17D yellow fever vaccine. This chain joins TRBV30 and TRBJ1-6; the D is unclear. The source material was PBMCs, sampled on the day of the first yellow fever vaccination. The CDR3 loop reads CAWSRGNSPLHF. CDR3 sequence (DNA): TGTGCCTGGAGTCGAGGGAATTCACCCCTCCACTTT.